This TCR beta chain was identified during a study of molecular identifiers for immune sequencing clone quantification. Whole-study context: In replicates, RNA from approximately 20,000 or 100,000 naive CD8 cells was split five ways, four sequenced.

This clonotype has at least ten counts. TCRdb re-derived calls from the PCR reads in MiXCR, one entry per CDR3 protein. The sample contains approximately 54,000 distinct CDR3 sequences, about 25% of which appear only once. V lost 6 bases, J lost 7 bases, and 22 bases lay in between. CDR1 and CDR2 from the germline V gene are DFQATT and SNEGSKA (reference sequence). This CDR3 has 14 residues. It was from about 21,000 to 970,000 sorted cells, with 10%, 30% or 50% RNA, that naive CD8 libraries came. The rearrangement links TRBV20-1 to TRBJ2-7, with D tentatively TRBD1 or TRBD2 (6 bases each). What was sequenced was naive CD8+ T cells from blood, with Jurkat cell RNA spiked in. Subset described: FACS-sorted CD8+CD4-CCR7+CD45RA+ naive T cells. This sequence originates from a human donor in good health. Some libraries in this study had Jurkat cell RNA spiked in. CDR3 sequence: CSAAETLGGWEQYF. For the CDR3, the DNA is TGCAGTGCCGCCGAGACTCTCGGGGGCTGGGAGCAGTACTTC.